The following is a T cell receptor beta chain sequence with its context. The target of this receptor is not known. Base qualities were left out, and no much larger clone turns up one base away. Genomic DNA was extracted from sorted cells for sequencing of the TCRbeta CDR3 region. TCRbeta CDR3 regions were sequenced using the immunoSEQ Assay. TCRdb retrieved this table from immuneACCESS and kept in-frame rearrangements only. Not all clones are present; in checked studies, unresolved V genes account for under half, and no reason is known for the remainder. Here the sample has about 93,000 clones; around 94% occur a single time. In total, the top ten clones hold 2.6% of the sample. Patients with autoimmune disease history or receiving systemic immunosuppression were excluded from the trial. Peripheral blood for TCR sequencing was collected from all dose cohorts at baseline, on cycle 4 day 1, and on cycle 7 day 1. Samples came from an open-label, multicenter, first-in-human phase I dose-escalation trial of ivuxolimab. Adults with locally advanced or metastatic melanoma, renal cell, hepatocellular, or head and neck squamous cell carcinoma were enrolled in the trial. CD4+ and CD8+ T cells were sorted separately from peripheral blood before TCR sequencing.

The germline V gene supplies CDR1 MNHEY and CDR2 SVGAGI. V is shortened by 8 bases, J by 6 bases, and the region joining them spans 12 bases. Its CDR3 holds 12 amino acids, cysteine through phenylalanine. Just the 36-base CDR3 DNA is kept, in frame starting at base 1. This sample was taken from a study of OX40 agonist ivuxolimab in advanced cancers. Looking at the study overall: Ivuxolimab, which targeted the costimulatory receptor OX40 (CD134), was an agonistic, fully human IgG2 monoclonal antibody. Intravenous ivuxolimab was administered to patients every 2 weeks at six dose levels: 0.01, 0.1, 0.3, 1.5, 3 and 10 mg/kg. Among the roughly 50 dose-escalation patients, 19 had hepatocellular carcinoma, roughly 15 melanoma, 9 renal cell carcinoma and 9 head and neck cancer. In the dose-escalation cohort, approximately 83% of patients were male, and the mean age was roughly 60 years with a range of about 20 to 79. Patients were allowed to have had prior anti-PD-1, anti-PD-L1 or anti-CTLA-4 therapy, and more than 30% of the dose-escalation patients had previously received checkpoint inhibitors. Three dose-escalation patients achieved partial responses, one with hepatocellular carcinoma and two with cutaneous melanoma. The purpose of peripheral TCRbeta sequencing was to test whether ivuxolimab changed TCR sequence diversity and led to clonal T-cell expansion. The paper reports the monotherapy dose-escalation portion (N = 52 patients) of the phase I ivuxolimab trial. Here is what the overall study found, with its caveats: Antigen specificity was not determined for the clonally expanded peripheral T cells. In the 0.1-3.0 mg/kg groups, partial responders had among the lowest normalized peripheral clonal expansion, particularly in CD8+ T cells. Low levels of normalized T-cell clonal expansion were also seen in some patients who did not respond. At doses of 0.1 to 3.0 mg/kg, clonal expansion of both CD4+ and CD8+ blood T cells was observed from baseline to week 6. On average, CD8+ T cells showed more expanded clones than CD4+ T cells after ivuxolimab.

The V and J segments used are TRBV6-5 and TRBJ2-3; the D gene is perhaps TRBD1 or TRBD2, each of them matching over 7 bases. This receptor was obtained from an adult with an advanced solid tumor such as melanoma, head and neck, liver or kidney cancer. Sequences were derived from CD4+ or CD8+ T cells sorted from blood, sampled in a trial of the OX40 agonist ivuxolimab. CDR3 protein: CASSQGGDTQYF. In nucleotides, the sequence is TGTGCCAGCTCTCAGGGGGGGGATACGCAGTATTTT.